These T cell receptor beta chains were read from a single sample in a study of response to subunit inactivated influenza vaccine. Using its own MiXCR run on the RT-PCR reads, TCRdb lists one record per CDR3 protein. Here the sample spans 860,000 or so distinct CDR3 sequences, 21% being singletons. Sample: PBMCs from blood, taken approximately 5 days after vaccination. These receptors all come from a middle-aged man who received an inactivated influenza vaccine. Both conserved end residues are part of each CDR3. Rows may omit the clone size; those that give it use once, few, many or a size class.

clone_size: few
v_call: TRBV29-1
j_call: TRBJ2-1
cdr3_aa: CSAGTGGHEQFF

clone_size: .
v_call: TRBV18
j_call: TRBJ1-5
cdr3_aa: CASSLPGGVSNQPQHF

clone_size: many
v_call: TRBV14
j_call: TRBJ2-3
cdr3_aa: CASSQDYLDTQYF

clone_size: .
v_call: TRBV7-8
j_call: TRBJ2-7
cdr3_aa: CASSRAGLAGGSSYEQYF

clone_size: .
v_call: TRBV18
j_call: TRBJ1-6
cdr3_aa: CASSLTGRYNSPLHF

clone_size: .
v_call: TRBV27
j_call: TRBJ2-6
cdr3_aa: CASSNGGGSGANVLTF

clone_size: few
v_call: TRBV2
j_call: TRBJ1-5
cdr3_aa: CASRGTDSSARQPQHF

clone_size: few
v_call: TRBV10-1
j_call: TRBJ2-3
cdr3_aa: CASSDSGLAGGDTQYF

clone_size: .
v_call: TRBV24-1
j_call: TRBJ1-2
cdr3_aa: CATSDLEFYGYTF

clone_size: .
v_call: TRBV29-1
j_call: TRBJ2-3
cdr3_aa: CSVVEWEHGADTQYF

clone_size: few
v_call: TRBV20-1
j_call: TRBJ2-3
cdr3_aa: CSARDFLAGDGDTQYF

clone_size: few
v_call: TRBV9
j_call: TRBJ2-5
cdr3_aa: CASSARQGASETQYF

clone_size: few
v_call: TRBV10-3
j_call: TRBJ1-5
cdr3_aa: CAISESYGQGESNQPQHF

clone_size: .
v_call: TRBV18
j_call: TRBJ2-2
cdr3_aa: CASSPLRREAEKTGELFF

clone_size: few
v_call: TRBV29-1
j_call: TRBJ2-5
cdr3_aa: CSVDDREETQYF

clone_size: .
v_call: TRBV20-1
j_call: TRBJ2-1
cdr3_aa: CSANRQNNEQFF

clone_size: few
v_call: TRBV7-9
j_call: TRBJ1-1
cdr3_aa: CASSQYRGGEAFF

clone_size: .
v_call: TRBV20-1
j_call: TRBJ2-4
cdr3_aa: CSAGGGGKNIQYF

clone_size: .
v_call: TRBV28
j_call: TRBJ2-5
cdr3_aa: CASSGPGYGTSGRVVYGTQYF

clone_size: few
v_call: TRBV20-1
j_call: TRBJ2-7
cdr3_aa: CSARDQRQTYEQYF

clone_size: .
v_call: TRBV29-1
j_call: TRBJ2-1
cdr3_aa: CSVKTSGQQYEQFF

clone_size: .
v_call: TRBV6-4
j_call: TRBJ1-1
cdr3_aa: CASSAAPGNTEAFF